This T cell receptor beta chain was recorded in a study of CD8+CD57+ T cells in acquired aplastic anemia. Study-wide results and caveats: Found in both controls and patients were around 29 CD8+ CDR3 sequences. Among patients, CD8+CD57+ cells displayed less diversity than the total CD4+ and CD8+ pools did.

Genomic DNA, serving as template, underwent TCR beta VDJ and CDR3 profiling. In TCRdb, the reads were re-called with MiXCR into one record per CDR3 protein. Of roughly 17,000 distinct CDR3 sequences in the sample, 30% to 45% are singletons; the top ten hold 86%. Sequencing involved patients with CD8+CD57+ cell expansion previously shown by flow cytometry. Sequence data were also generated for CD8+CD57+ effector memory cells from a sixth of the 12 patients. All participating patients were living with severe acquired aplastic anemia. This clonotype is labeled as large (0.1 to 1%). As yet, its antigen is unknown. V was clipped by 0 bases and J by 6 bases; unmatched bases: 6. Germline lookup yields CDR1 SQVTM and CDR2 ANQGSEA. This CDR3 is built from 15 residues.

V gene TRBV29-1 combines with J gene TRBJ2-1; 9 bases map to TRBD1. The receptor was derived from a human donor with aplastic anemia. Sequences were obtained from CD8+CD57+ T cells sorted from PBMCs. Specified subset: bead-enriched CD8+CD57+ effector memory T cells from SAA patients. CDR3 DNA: TGCAGCGTTGAAGACAACAGGGGGCTTATCAATGAGCAGTTCTTC. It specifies CSVEDNRGLINEQFF.